A single sample gave rise to the 8 T cell receptor beta chains below, sequenced in a study of cytomegalovirus exposure and HLA in healthy donors. Some clones are missing from TCRdb's copy, which holds only in-frame ones; the method was immunoSEQ multiplex PCR. The repertoire has more than 100,000 clones, roughly 90% of them found once; the top ten carry roughly 6%. Sequenced material: PBMCs. These receptors originate from a woman aged 18-29 years in good health and CMV-seropositive.

The chain couples TRBV7-9 to TRBJ2-5; D perhaps matches TRBD2 (6 bases). CDR3 size: 14 residues. Germline V gene data show CDR1 as SEHNR and CDR2 as FQNEAQ (reference sequence). V was clipped by 1 base and J by 7 bases, with 13 bases between them. The CDR3 protein is CASSLGSSVGTQYF. The CDR3 DNA reads as TGTGCCAGCAGCTTAGGATCTAGCGTGGGGACCCAGTACTTC.

The chain uses TRBV7-9 and TRBJ1-3; D call uncertain. This CDR3 is 15 amino acids long. CDR1 and CDR2 from the germline V gene are SEHNR and FQNEAQ (reference sequence). Trimming removed 2 bases at V and 4 bases at J, with 12 bases between. CDR3 region: CASSLTALGGNTIYF. CDR3 coding DNA: TGTGCCAGCAGCTTAACAGCCCTTGGAGGAAACACCATATATTTT.

This clone appeared a single time. The chain uses TRBV9 and TRBJ2-3; D is perhaps TRBD1 (6 bases). The CDR3 contains 13 residues. The V end was cut by 3 bases, the J end by 5 bases, with 10 bases between. Germline-derived CDR1 and CDR2 are SGDLS and YYNGEE. The CDR3 nucleotides are TGTGCCAGCAGCGCCACAGGGTTAGATACGCAGTATTTT. Amino acids: CASSATGLDTQYF.

The rearrangement uses TRBV7-2 and TRBJ2-1, with TRBD1 matching 10 bases. This CDR3 region has 16 residues. Per the germline V gene, CDR1 is SGHTA and CDR2 is FQGNSA. V was pared by 5 bases and J by 2 bases, with 6 bases of the junction left unmatched. The CDR3 DNA sequence: TGTGCCAGCAGCCCAGTGGACAGGGGGACCTACAATGAGCAGTTCTTC. Its protein product is CASSPVDRGTYNEQFF.

The chain uses TRBV18 and TRBJ2-3, with TRBD2 matching 9 bases. Looked up from germline, CDR1 is KGHSH and CDR2 is LQKENI. The CDR3 consists of 16 residues. V lost 6 bases, J lost 7 bases, and 14 bases stayed unmatched. CDR3 residues: CASSPPLVREGYTQYF. Here the CDR3 DNA reads TGTGCCAGCTCCCCCCCCCTTGTGCGGGAGGGCTATACGCAGTATTTT. The full variable domain, with the rest looked up from reference TRBV18 and TRBJ2-3, is NAGVMQNPRHLVRRRGQEARLRCSPMKGHSHVYWYRQLPEEGLKFMVYLQKENIIDESGMPKERFSAEFPKEGPSILRIQQVVRGDSAAYFCASSPPLVREGYTQYFGPGTRLTVL.

The chain is built from TRBV6-6 and TRBJ1-4; TRBD1 agrees at 9 bases. After removal of 8 bases from V and 5 bases from J, the junction contained 9 bases not matched to a gene. There are 15 residues in the CDR3. Looked up from germline, CDR1 is MNHNY and CDR2 is SVGAGI (reference sequence). The CDR3 protein is CASGTPGQGNEKLFF. CDR3 in DNA: TGTGCCAGCGGAACTCCGGGACAGGGAAATGAAAAACTGTTTTTT.

The chain joins TRBV25-1 to TRBJ2-5; tentative D call: TRBD2 (6 bases). The germline V gene has CDR1 MGHDK and CDR2 SYGVNS. Trimming removed 0 bases from V and 3 bases from J, with 11 bases in between. The CDR3 is 15 amino acids. The CDR3: CASSEYGTGEETQYF. CDR3 nucleotides: TGTGCCAGCAGTGAATATGGGACTGGGGAAGAGACCCAGTACTTC.

The chain couples TRBV28 to TRBJ2-4; D is possibly TRBD1 (6 bases). The CDR3 runs 14 residues. Trimming cost V 5 bases and J 6 bases, with 14 bases left between them. The germline gives CDR1 MDHEN, CDR2 SYDVKM. CDR3 protein: CASSLGQSGNIQYF. The CDR3 coding sequence is TGTGCCAGCAGTCTCGGACAGTCGGGAAACATTCAGTACTTC.